One and the same sample provided the 30 T cell receptor beta chains below, sequenced in a study of T cells in Graves' hyperthyroidism and ophthalmopathy. TCR beta CDR3 region amplification was performed from RNA transcripts. Carried out on the TCR CDR3, a first-round RT-PCR used the HTBI primer set. TCRdb reprocessed the multiplex PCR reads via MiXCR and lists one record per CDR3 protein. The repertoire includes roughly 750,000 distinct CDR3 sequences, 16% of them detected once, and about 8.4% sits in the top ten. Sequenced sample: blood. The receptors originated from a man in his late teens or twenties with Graves' hyperthyroidism.

This clonotype was observed a few times. The CDR3 protein is CASSLVSSNYGYTF. The CDR3 nucleotides read TGTGCCAGCAGTTTAGTCTCTAGTAACTATGGCTACACCTTC. The genes are TRBV28 and TRBJ1-2; D remains ambiguous. The germline gives CDR1 MDHEN, CDR2 SYDVKM. V was cut by 2 bases and J by 1 base, with 8 bases left in between. The CDR3 totals 14 residues.

This clonotype showed up just a few times. The chain is built from TRBV7-8 and TRBJ2-1; 8 bases match TRBD2. This CDR3 has 11 amino acids. Trimming at V came to 4 bases and at J to 15 bases, leaving 5 bases not matched to a gene. Germline CDR1 reads SGHVS; CDR2 reads FQNEAQ. The CDR3 loop reads CASSSTGGWFF. In DNA form, the CDR3 reads TGTGCCAGCAGCTCCACGGGGGGGTGGTTCTTC.

This clonotype has more than one count but fewer than ten. This chain uses TRBV6-2 or TRBV6-3 with TRBJ2-1; the D gene could be TRBD1 or TRBD2 (5 bases each). Germline CDR1 and CDR2: MNHEY and SVGEGT. V gave up 9 bases and J gave up 0 bases, with 27 bases separating them. This CDR3 contains 19 residues. In nucleotides, the CDR3 is TGTGCCAGTAGATCAGACTTACTAGGCTCAAGGGGCTCCTACAATGAGCAGTTCTTC. Encoded protein: CASRSDLLGSRGSYNEQFF.

In its sample, this clonotype was seen many times. V is TRBV7-9 and J is TRBJ2-2; TRBD2 agrees at 9 bases. This CDR3 comprises 15 residues. The germline CDR1 and CDR2 sequences are SEHNR and FQNEAQ (reference sequence). J gave up 7 bases and V 5 bases, and 8 bases lay outside the gene matches. The CDR3 sequence is CASSPRLAVVGELFF. CDR3 bases: TGTGCCAGCAGCCCAAGACTAGCGGTCGTCGGGGAGCTGTTTTTT.

In its sample, this clonotype was seen a few times. The chain couples TRBV2 to TRBJ2-7; D unclear. The CDR3 has 12 residues. Germline lookup yields CDR1 SNHLY and CDR2 FYNNEI. Trimming cost V 0 bases and J 3 bases, with 3 bases left between them. The CDR3 protein is CASSEAYYEQYF. The DNA for the CDR3 is TGTGCCAGCAGTGAAGCTTACTACGAGCAGTACTTC.

This clonotype was seen a few times. The V and J genes are TRBV9 and TRBJ2-1; TRBD1 or TRBD2 may be the D gene (6 bases each). V dropped 3 bases and J dropped 0 bases, with 16 bases sitting between them. Germline assignment: CDR1 SGDLS and CDR2 YYNGEE. CDR3 size: 17 residues. As DNA, the CDR3 is TGTGCCAGCAGCGCTCCGCCGGGGGCTAGCTCCTACAATGAGCAGTTCTTC. This translates into CASSAPPGASSYNEQFF.

A single count supports this clonotype. The V and J genes are TRBV28 and TRBJ2-3; TRBD2 matches at 7 bases. The CDR3 spans 14 residues. Germline CDR1 and CDR2: MDHEN and SYDVKM. J gave up 6 bases and V 4 bases, and 7 bases lay outside the gene matches. CDR3 protein: CASSWEGAEDTQYF. Here the CDR3 DNA reads TGTGCCAGCAGTTGGGAGGGTGCGGAGGATACGCAGTATTTT.

This clonotype was detected once. The CDR3 region is CASSPRQGENEKLFF. For the CDR3, the DNA is TGCGCCAGCAGCCCAAGACAGGGTGAAAATGAAAAACTGTTTTTT. The V gene is TRBV5-1, the J gene TRBJ1-4; 7 bases are a match to TRBD1. The CDR3 extends over 15 amino acids. From germline, CDR1 is SGHRS and CDR2 YFSETQ. The trim removed 4 bases at V and 5 bases at J, leaving 8 bases unmatched.

As DNA, the CDR3 is TGCAGCGCCGATCGGGGAGCCAACACCGGGGAGCTGTTTTTT. This codes for CSADRGANTGELFF. The chain couples TRBV29-1 to TRBJ2-2; maybe TRBD2 (5 bases). V gave up 7 bases and J gave up 2 bases, with 14 bases separating them. Germline CDR1 and CDR2: SQVTM and ANQGSEA. The CDR3 runs to 14 residues.

A remark on this clonotype: Just one base apart from a much larger clone, this may be a read error. The V and J genes are TRBV6-2 or TRBV6-3 and TRBJ2-7; 8 nucleotides match TRBD1. Germline V gene sequence: CDR1 MNHEY, CDR2 SVGEGT. CDR3 length: 13 amino acids. CDR3 DNA: TGTGCCAGCACCAAAGGACAGGGATACGAGCGGTACTTC. Translated: CASTKGQGYERYF.

The chain has TRBV19 and TRBJ1-5, with 9 positions matching TRBD1. The J segment lost 1 base and the V segment lost 4 bases, leaving 5 bases of the junction unmatched. Per germline, CDR1 LNHDA and CDR2 SQIVND (reference sequence). This CDR3 contains 16 residues. The CDR3: CASSNGQGLSNQPQHF. As DNA, the CDR3 is TGTGCCAGTAGTAACGGACAGGGGCTAAGCAATCAGCCCCAGCATTTT.

This clonotype was observed at least ten times. The chain uses TRBV6-1 and TRBJ1-1; D is perhaps TRBD1 (5 bases). With 8 bases removed from V and 6 bases from J, the gap between germline ends came to 25 bases. From germline, CDR1 is MNHNS and CDR2 SASEGT. CDR3 length: 16 residues. CDR3 coding DNA: TGTGCCAGCGCCGTGAAAAGATCCGGGGGGACGGCTGAAGCTTTCTTT. Protein product: CASAVKRSGGTAEAFF.

The CDR3 sequence is CASSSPPGMNTEAFF. DNA of the CDR3: TGTGCCAGCAGTTCCCCTCCGGGGATGAACACTGAAGCTTTCTTT. This rearrangement joins TRBV28 to TRBJ1-1, with unresolved D. Germline lookup yields CDR1 MDHEN and CDR2 SYDVKM. V was cut by 4 bases and J by 0 bases, with 12 bases left in between. CDR3 length equals 15 residues.

This clonotype was seen once. This chain joins TRBV7-2 and TRBJ1-4; D unresolved. Germline lookup yields CDR1 SGHTA and CDR2 FQGNSA. V lost 6 bases, J lost 4 bases, and 12 bases lay in between. The CDR3 length is 14 residues. The CDR3 region is CASSPGRFNEKLFF. The CDR3 DNA reads TGTGCCAGCAGTCCGGGCAGGTTTAATGAAAAACTGTTTTTT.

This clonotype has at least ten counts. V and J are TRBV2 and TRBJ2-7, with 8 bases that match TRBD2. The CDR3 runs 14 residues. The J segment lost 4 bases and the V segment lost 4 bases, leaving 6 bases of the junction unmatched. CDR1 SNHLY and CDR2 FYNNEI come from the germline V gene. CDR3 nucleotides: TGTGCCAGCAGTGTTTCGGGAGGGCATTACGAGCAGTACTTC. This translates into CASSVSGGHYEQYF.

This clonotype occurred a few times. This chain connects TRBV7-2 to TRBJ1-2; 7 bases are a match to TRBD1. The V gene's germline CDR1 is SGHTA and CDR2 FQGNSA. The CDR3 has 14 amino acids. Trimming cost V 3 bases and J 4 bases; bases outside gene matches: 5. The CDR3, as DNA: TGTGCCAGCAGCTTGGGACAGAGGTTCTATGGCTACACCTTC. Translation: CASSLGQRFYGYTF.

The chain couples TRBV20-1 to TRBJ2-3, with D perhaps being TRBD1 or TRBD2 (6 bases each). CDR1 DFQATT and CDR2 SNEGSKA come from the germline V gene (reference sequence). V gave up 1 base and J gave up 2 bases, with 10 bases separating them. The CDR3 contains 14 residues. The CDR3 coding sequence is TGCAGTGCTAGAGGGAGGGGGTACACAGATACGCAGTATTTT. Encoded protein: CSARGRGYTDTQYF.

The chain links TRBV2 to TRBJ2-7; 7 bases agree with TRBD2. With 3 bases clipped from V and 4 bases from J, the junction kept 9 bases outside the gene matches. Germline-derived CDR1 and CDR2 are SNHLY and FYNNEI. This CDR3 comprises 15 residues. This chain's CDR3 is CASSDRSGAPYEQYF. CDR3 nucleotides: TGTGCCAGCAGTGATCGGAGCGGGGCCCCTTACGAGCAGTACTTC.

The table lists this clonotype with a few counts. The chain joins TRBV6-2 or TRBV6-3 to TRBJ2-4; 9 bases map to TRBD1. The V and J ends lost 5 bases and 0 bases, in that order; junction bases with no gene match: 11. Germline values: CDR1 MNHEY, CDR2 SVGEGT. This CDR3 is built from 18 residues. DNA for the CDR3: TGTGCCAGCAGTCTCCCTACCGGGACAGGGATAGCCAAAAACATTCAGTACTTC. It codes for CASSLPTGTGIAKNIQYF.

Details on this clonotype: Since no conserved phenylalanine or tryptophan closes the CDR3, a read error is the likely cause. J is TRBJ1-1 and V is TRBV10-3; D may be TRBD1 (5 bases). Germline V gene data show CDR1 as ENHRY and CDR2 as SYGVKD. Deletions cut 7 bases from V and 3 bases from J, with 12 bases between. This CDR3 contains 13 residues. The CDR3 region is CAITQAGDTEAFL. In nucleotides, the CDR3 is TGTGCCATCACACAGGCGGGAGACACTGAAGCTTTCCTT.

This clonotype was recorded a few times. CDR3 in amino acids: CASSEVGAGRGTEAFF. CDR3 DNA: TGTGCCAGCAGTGAAGTTGGGGCAGGGAGGGGCACTGAAGCTTTCTTT. The chain uses TRBV6-1 and TRBJ1-1; D is possibly TRBD1 (5 bases). Per germline, CDR1 MNHNS and CDR2 SASEGT. This CDR3 has 16 amino acids. V was cut by 1 base and J by 4 bases, with 16 bases left in between.

In its sample, this clonotype was seen many times. The CDR3 DNA reads as TGTGCCAGCAGTGACCGGGACAGGATACCCTACGAGCAGTACTTC. Translation: CASSDRDRIPYEQYF. This chain connects TRBV2 to TRBJ2-7; 8 nucleotides align to TRBD1. V trimming: 3 bases; J trimming: 2 bases; junction bases outside the gene matches: 6. Looked up from germline, CDR1 is SNHLY and CDR2 is FYNNEI. CDR3 size: 15 residues.

This clonotype turned up a few times. The CDR3 DNA reads TGCGCCAGCAGCAACCTAGCGGGAGGCCGCTACAATGAGCAGTTCTTC. Translated: CASSNLAGGRYNEQFF. The chain couples TRBV5-1 to TRBJ2-1; the match to TRBD2 covers 11 bases. Unmatched junction bases numbered 6, after V lost 4 bases and J lost 3 bases. The CDR3 runs to 16 residues. Germline-derived CDR1 and CDR2 are SGHRS and YFSETQ.

V usage is TRBV4-1 and J usage is TRBJ2-1, with 8 bases fitting TRBD2. Germline CDR1 reads MGHRA; CDR2 reads YSYEKL. The CDR3 has 16 residues. Unmatched junction bases numbered 9, after V lost 4 bases and J lost 4 bases. The CDR3 sequence: CASSLKRERGYNEQFF. The CDR3 DNA follows: TGCGCCAGCAGCCTAAAGCGGGAGAGGGGTTACAATGAGCAGTTCTTC.

The chain is built from TRBV6-9 and TRBJ2-1; TRBD1 matches at 10 bases. CDR1 is MNHGY and CDR2 is SVAAGI in the germline V gene. The CDR3 contains 16 residues. Trimming took 3 bases from V and 7 from J; bases not matched to a gene: 9. Here the CDR3 reads CASSYPRDRGGNEQFF. CDR3 sequence (DNA): TGTGCCAGCAGTTACCCCCGGGACAGGGGAGGGAATGAGCAGTTCTTC.

The rearrangement joins TRBV10-3 to TRBJ1-1, with TRBD1 as a possible D gene (5 bases). The CDR3 has 12 residues. V lost 10 bases, J lost 1 base, and 10 bases lay in between. Germline assignment: CDR1 ENHRY and CDR2 SYGVKD. CDR3 nucleotide sequence: TGTGCCACCCAAGGGGAGAACACTGAAGCTTTCTTT. It translates to CATQGENTEAFF.

The chain employs TRBV28 and TRBJ2-5, with TRBD1 matching 7 bases. With V trimmed by 6 bases and J by 13 bases, 8 bases remained unmatched. This CDR3 region has 11 residues. CDR1 and CDR2 (germline): MDHEN, SYDVKM. This CDR3 is CASSARDSWYF. The DNA for the CDR3 is TGTGCCAGCAGCGCCCGGGACAGTTGGTACTTC.

The CDR3 is CASSELEGETQYF. In DNA, the CDR3 is TGTGCCAGCAGTGAACTTGAGGGAGAGACCCAGTACTTC. V and J are TRBV2 and TRBJ2-5, with a possible D match to TRBD2 (5 bases). V was trimmed by 2 bases and J by 4 bases, leaving 8 bases between them. Germline CDR1 SNHLY, CDR2 FYNNEI. CDR3 length: 13 residues.

This clonotype was seen ten or more times. The chain has TRBV28 and TRBJ2-7; 10 bases align to TRBD2. This CDR3 comprises 15 residues. Trimming removed 9 bases from V and 4 bases from J; junction bases left unmatched: 12. CDR1 MDHEN and CDR2 SYDVKM come from the germline V gene. The CDR3 sequence: CASGGGLADLYEQYF. As DNA, the CDR3 is TGTGCCAGTGGAGGAGGACTAGCGGACTTGTACGAGCAGTACTTC.

This clonotype appeared many times. This rearrangement joins TRBV28 to TRBJ2-2; D gene unclear. Trimming stripped 6 bases from V and 3 bases from J, with 11 bases between. Germline values: CDR1 MDHEN, CDR2 SYDVKM. The CDR3 extends over 14 amino acids. CDR3 bases: TGTGCCAGCAGAAGGCTAGTCGACACCGGGGAGCTGTTTTTT. Translated, it gives CASRRLVDTGELFF. Combining the CDR3 with reference TRBV28 and TRBJ2-2 gives the whole variable domain DVKVTQSSRYLVKRTGEKVFLECVQDMDHENMFWYRQDPGLGLRLIYFSYDVKMKEKGDIPEGYSVSREKKERFSLILESASTNQTSMYLCASRRLVDTGELFFGEGSRLTVL.